The 28 T cell receptor beta chains below come from one sample, sequenced in a study of blood T cell repertoires in COVID-19. Assay used: immunoSEQ multiplex PCR; TCRdb lists only in-frame clones, some missing. The table includes around 11,000 clones, 83% detected once. What was sequenced was peripheral blood. These receptors all come from a human donor in a cohort sampled during active COVID-19.

V and J are TRBV2 and TRBJ2-3, with 11 bases matching TRBD1. J was trimmed by 6 bases and V by 6 bases; bases with no gene match: 8. The CDR3 is 15 residues long. CDR1 and CDR2 from the germline V gene are SNHLY and FYNNEI. The CDR3 spells CASRPRTGGVDTQYF. The CDR3 DNA reads as TGTGCCAGCAGACCCAGGACAGGGGGCGTGGATACGCAGTATTTT. The full variable domain, its missing parts supplied by reference TRBV2 and TRBJ2-3, is EPEVTQTPSHQVTQMGQEVILRCVPISNHLYFYWYRQILGQKVEFLVSFYNNEISEKSEIFDDQFSVERPDGSNFTLKIRSTKLEDSAMYFCASRPRTGGVDTQYFGPGTRLTVL.

V gene TRBV7-9 combines with J gene TRBJ2-7; 9 nucleotides line up with TRBD2. The CDR3 is made up of 15 amino acids. CDR1 SEHNR and CDR2 FQNEAQ come from the germline V gene (reference sequence). With 6 bases clipped from V and 5 bases from J, the junction kept 11 bases outside the gene matches. CDR3: CASSPAGTSFDEQYF. CDR3 in DNA: TGTGCCAGCAGTCCCGCCGGGACTAGCTTCGACGAGCAGTACTTC. The full variable domain, its missing parts supplied by reference TRBV7-9 and TRBJ2-7, is DTGVSQNPRHKITKRGQNVTFRCDPISEHNRLYWYRQTLGQGPEFLTYFQNEAQLEKSRLLSDRFSAERPKGSFSTLEIQRTEQGDSAMYLCASSPAGTSFDEQYFGPGTRLTVT.

This clone came up a few times. The CDR3 bases are TGTGCCAGTAGTATCTCCTTCAGGGGGCAGTTCAATGAGCAGTTCTTC. Its translation: CASSISFRGQFNEQFF. This sequence joins TRBV19 and TRBJ2-1; 8 nucleotides match TRBD1. The ends lost 3 bases at V and 6 bases at J; junction bases unmatched: 10. Germline CDR1 reads LNHDA; CDR2 reads SQIVND (reference sequence). CDR3 size: 16 residues.

The rearrangement links TRBV30 to TRBJ2-7; 8 nucleotides agree with TRBD2. This CDR3 spans 16 amino acids. CDR1 is GTSNPN, CDR2 SVGIG, per germline (reference sequence). V was pared by 3 bases and J by 6 bases, with 16 bases of the junction left unmatched. The CDR3 sequence: CAWSPRTAGALFEQYF. The CDR3, as DNA: TGTGCCTGGAGCCCTAGAACAGCGGGAGCCCTCTTCGAGCAGTACTTC.

CDR3 DNA sequence: TGTGCCAGCAGTGAGATGTCGGCAGGGCAAGGGGGCAATCAGCCCCAGCATTTT. Amino acid sequence: CASSEMSAGQGGNQPQHF. The V gene is TRBV6-1, the J gene TRBJ1-5, with D possibly TRBD1 on 5 matching bases. CDR3 length equals 18 residues. With 3 bases removed from V and 2 bases from J, the gap between germline ends came to 20 bases. Germline V CDR1 and CDR2: MNHNS, SASEGT.

The genes are TRBV5-1 and TRBJ1-4; D is perhaps TRBD1 (6 bases). Germline V gene sequence: CDR1 SGHRS, CDR2 YFSETQ. This CDR3 has 15 residues. V was shortened by 1 base and J by 8 bases, with 15 bases between the two germline ends. CDR3 nucleotide sequence: TGCGCCAGCAGCTTGTCGGGGGGGCGCGTGGAAAAACTGTTTTTT. Amino acid sequence: CASSLSGGRVEKLFF.

The rearrangement links TRBV6-1 to TRBJ1-2, with 9 bases fitting TRBD1. J gave up 3 bases and V 1 base, and 0 bases lay outside the gene matches. The CDR3 contains 14 residues. The germline gives CDR1 MNHNS, CDR2 SASEGT. The CDR3 protein is CASSEGQGDYGYTF. The CDR3 region has the DNA TGTGCCAGCAGTGAAGGACAGGGGGACTATGGCTACACCTTC.

V is TRBV29-1 and J is TRBJ1-1; D is possibly TRBD1 (5 bases). V lost 6 bases to trimming and J lost 4 bases, with 18 bases between them. CDR1 SQVTM and CDR2 ANQGSEA come from the germline V gene. The CDR3 has 14 residues. CDR3: CSVRSGAPGTEAFF. CDR3 in DNA: TGCAGCGTCCGAAGCGGGGCCCCCGGCACTGAAGCTTTCTTT.

The J gene is TRBJ2-4, the V gene TRBV5-4, with D maybe TRBD1 (6 bases). V was cut by 4 bases and J by 8 bases, with 16 bases left in between. This CDR3 has 14 amino acids. In germline, CDR1 is SGHNT, CDR2 YYREEE (reference sequence). As DNA, the CDR3 is TGTGCCAGCAGCCATTCGGACAGATTGCACATTCAGTACTTC. Translation: CASSHSDRLHIQYF.

The chain carries TRBV9 and TRBJ2-1; 12 bases fit TRBD2. The V gene's germline CDR1 is SGDLS and CDR2 YYNGEE. The CDR3 spans 16 residues. J gave up 8 bases and V 0 bases, and 6 bases lay outside the gene matches. In nucleotides, the CDR3 is TGTGCCAGCAGCGTAGGGACTAGCGGGGTGAAGGATGAGCAGTTCTTC. This gives the protein CASSVGTSGVKDEQFF.

V is TRBV2 and J is TRBJ2-3; 13 bases match TRBD2. The junction had 5 bases not matched to a gene; V was cut back by 6 bases and J by 2 bases. Germline V CDR1 and CDR2: SNHLY, FYNNEI. This CDR3 contains 16 residues. CDR3 coding DNA: TGTGCCAGCAGAGCACTAGCGGGAGGGGACACAGATACGCAGTATTTT. Translating it yields CASRALAGGDTDTQYF. The full variable domain, its missing parts supplied by reference TRBV2 and TRBJ2-3, is EPEVTQTPSHQVTQMGQEVILRCVPISNHLYFYWYRQILGQKVEFLVSFYNNEISEKSEIFDDQFSVERPDGSNFTLKIRSTKLEDSAMYFCASRALAGGDTDTQYFGPGTRLTVL.

There are a few counts of this clone. The genes are TRBV6-5 and TRBJ1-1, with TRBD1 matching over 11 bases. The CDR3 totals 15 residues. Germline loops: CDR1 MNHEY, CDR2 SVGAGI. The junction had 4 bases not matched to a gene; V was cut back by 2 bases and J by 5 bases. As DNA, the CDR3 is TGTGCCAGCAGTTACCCGGACAGGGGGCGGACTGAAGCTTTCTTT. Residues: CASSYPDRGRTEAFF.

The chain employs TRBV28 and TRBJ1-1; 7 positions agree with TRBD1. Germline values: CDR1 MDHEN, CDR2 SYDVKM. The CDR3 contains 15 residues. J lost 1 base, V lost 7 bases, and 9 bases had no gene match. For the CDR3, the DNA is TGTGCCAGCAACCATCCGGGACAGCCGAACACTGAAGCTTTCTTT. It codes for CASNHPGQPNTEAFF.

The chain is built from TRBV5-1 and TRBJ2-1; 12 bases are a match to TRBD2. V lost 0 bases and J lost 9; bases outside the gene matches: 7. Looked up from germline, CDR1 is SGHRS and CDR2 is YFSETQ. The CDR3 is 16 residues long. CDR3 residues: CASSLAGLAGGREQFF. The CDR3 DNA reads TGCGCCAGCAGCTTGGCCGGTCTAGCGGGAGGGCGTGAGCAGTTCTTC.

The chain joins TRBV7-9 to TRBJ2-5, with 8 bases lining up with TRBD2. CDR1 and CDR2 from the germline V gene are SEHNR and FQNEAQ (reference sequence). The CDR3 length is 16 residues. V shed 8 bases and J 2 bases; nucleotides not matched to a gene: 13. The CDR3 DNA is TGTGCCAGCGTTCGACGGGGGCGCGGGAGGCAAGAGACCCAGTACTTC. Encoded protein: CASVRRGRGRQETQYF. The complete variable domain, with remaining parts taken from reference TRBV7-9 and TRBJ2-5, reads DTGVSQNPRHKITKRGQNVTFRCDPISEHNRLYWYRQTLGQGPEFLTYFQNEAQLEKSRLLSDRFSAERPKGSFSTLEIQRTEQGDSAMYLCASVRRGRGRQETQYFGPGTRLLVL.

As for this clone: A junction boundary mismatches the germline segment, possibly from a read error. The chain employs TRBV29-1 and TRBJ2-2; 8 bases agree with TRBD1. Germline-derived CDR1 and CDR2 are SQVTM and ANQGSEA. This CDR3 has 14 residues. CDR3 sequence reads: CSVEGQGGTGELFF. CDR3 DNA sequence: TGCAGCGTCGAAGGACAGGGTGGCACCGGGGAGCTGTTTTTT.

The rearrangement links TRBV5-1 to TRBJ2-2; unclear D gene. This CDR3 is 15 amino acids long. Germline loops: CDR1 SGHRS, CDR2 YFSETQ. The V end was cut by 1 base, the J end by 2 bases, with 9 bases between. CDR3 DNA sequence: TGCGCCAGCAGCTTGTCGTCTAGAAACACCGGGGAGCTGTTTTTT. Its translation: CASSLSSRNTGELFF.

The chain is built from TRBV18 and TRBJ2-7, with D tentatively TRBD2 (6 bases). There are 13 residues in the CDR3. Germline loops: CDR1 KGHSH, CDR2 LQKENI. V was clipped by 6 bases and J by 5 bases, with 14 bases between them. CDR3 sequence reads: CASSPGVANEQYF. DNA for the CDR3: TGTGCCAGCTCCCCGGGAGTTGCTAACGAGCAGTACTTC.

The CDR3 region has the DNA TGTGCCAGCAGCCAAGATTTTGGACAGGGGGTAGCGTACGAGCAGTACTTC. Protein product: CASSQDFGQGVAYEQYF. The rearrangement uses TRBV3-1 (or the pseudogene TRBV3-2) and TRBJ2-7, with 10 bases identical to TRBD1. The ends lost 0 bases at V and 4 bases at J; junction bases unmatched: 9. The CDR3 totals 17 residues. Germline assignment: CDR1 LGHDT and CDR2 YNNKEL (reference sequence).

The chain couples TRBV30 to TRBJ2-3; D not resolved. The V gene's germline CDR1 is GTSNPN and CDR2 SVGIG (reference sequence). This CDR3 comprises 14 residues. Trimming took off 2 bases at V and 0 bases at J, with 9 bases between the two ends. The CDR3 DNA reads TGTGCCTGGAGTAGACTCGAAAGCACAGATACGCAGTATTTT. Translation: CAWSRLESTDTQYF. Based on the CDR3 plus reference TRBV30 and TRBJ2-3, the full variable domain is SQTIHQWPATLVQPVGSPLSLECTVEGTSNPNLYWYRQAAGRGLQLLFYSVGIGQISSEVPQNLSASRPQDRQFILSSKKLLLSDSGFYLCAWSRLESTDTQYFGPGTRLTVL.

The chain employs TRBV10-1 and TRBJ2-1; 10 bases line up with TRBD1. V shed 7 bases and J 2 bases; nucleotides not matched to a gene: 5. The CDR3 is made up of 15 amino acids. Germline lookup yields CDR1 WNHNN and CDR2 SYGVQD (reference sequence). Written as DNA, the CDR3 is TGCGCCAGCACCTCCGGGACAGGGGCCTACAATGAGCAGTTCTTC. This gives the protein CASTSGTGAYNEQFF.

For the CDR3, the DNA is TGCGCCAGCAGCTTCTCGGGGGAAGAGCAGTACTTC. Translated: CASSFSGEEQYF. The chain couples TRBV5-1 to TRBJ2-7, with D perhaps TRBD2 (6 bases). From germline, CDR1 is SGHRS and CDR2 YFSETQ. Trimming left V 2 bases short and J 7 bases short, with 10 bases between. The length of the CDR3 is 12 residues.

The chain has TRBV7-3 and TRBJ2-7; D is ambiguous. The V end was cut by 1 base, the J end by 4 bases, with 11 bases between. CDR3 length: 14 residues. Germline CDR1 and CDR2: SGHTA and FQGTGA. CDR3 bases: TGTGCCAGCAGCTTAAGGCCTGGCTCTTACGAGCAGTACTTC. It yields the protein CASSLRPGSYEQYF.

The chain couples TRBV7-2 to TRBJ1-1; a possible D gene is TRBD1 (6 bases). CDR1 and CDR2 from the germline V gene are SGHTA and FQGNSA. The V and J ends lost 5 bases and 1 base respectively, with 11 bases between them. The length of the CDR3 is 14 residues. DNA for the CDR3: TGTGCCAGCAGCCTGACAGGTCGGAACACTGAAGCTTTCTTT. Translating gives CASSLTGRNTEAFF.

The gene calls are TRBV28 and TRBJ1-3; no reliable D call. Looked up from germline, CDR1 is MDHEN and CDR2 is SYDVKM. Trimming shortened V by 2 bases and J by 2 bases, and 13 bases separated the two germline ends. The CDR3 spans 16 residues. CDR3 coding DNA: TGTGCCAGCAGTTTAGCCAGTCCCGTAACTGGAAACACCATATATTTT. Its protein product is CASSLASPVTGNTIYF. Full variable domain (outside the CDR3, taken from reference TRBV28 and TRBJ1-3): DVKVTQSSRYLVKRTGEKVFLECVQDMDHENMFWYRQDPGLGLRLIYFSYDVKMKEKGDIPEGYSVSREKKERFSLILESASTNQTSMYLCASSLASPVTGNTIYFGEGSWLTVV.

The chain uses TRBV6-1 and TRBJ2-7; D might be TRBD1 (7 bases). The CDR3 length is 15 residues. Looked up from germline, CDR1 is MNHNS and CDR2 is SASEGT. V dropped 1 base and J dropped 6 bases, with 16 bases sitting between them. The CDR3 region is CASSEDGGTATEQYF. The CDR3 DNA follows: TGTGCCAGCAGTGAAGATGGCGGGACAGCGACCGAGCAGTACTTC.

The rearrangement links TRBV21-1 to TRBJ2-5; the table's D call, TRBD2, has no DNA check behind it. TRBV21-1 is deemed a pseudogene. The CDR3 length is 18 residues. CDR3 amino acids: CASSTSGDSLAGVETQYF. Written as DNA, the CDR3 is TGTGCCAGCAGCACTTCCGGGGACAGCCTAGCGGGAGTCGAGACCCAGTACTTC.

In this sample, this clone turned up a few times. The chain combines TRBV7-8 with TRBJ2-1, with D unclear. The CDR3 sequence is 13 residues long. V was clipped by 8 bases and J by 10 bases, with 18 bases between them. Germline V gives CDR1 SGHVS, CDR2 FQNEAQ. This chain's CDR3 is CASGTTMGQEQFF. In DNA, the CDR3 is TGTGCCAGCGGCACCACGATGGGCCAGGAGCAGTTCTTC.